This T cell receptor beta chain emerged from a study of blood T cell repertoires in COVID-19. Study context: COVID-19 samples from acute and convalescent phases originated in the United States, Italy and Spain.

Patients at the Seattle site were enrolled during active infection and followed longitudinally. From germline, CDR1 is SGHDT and CDR2 YYEEEE. The CDR3 is made up of 12 amino acids. V was pared by 5 bases and J by 4 bases, with 10 bases between. In the original analysis: Quantification of nucleated cells was approximated via reference gene primer amplification. TCRdb's copy holds only in-frame clones and misses some; the assay was immunoSEQ multiplex PCR. The D gene and trimming were derived from the DNA, and the V and J assignments and clone size from that table. The sample has approximately 350,000 clones; more than 70% are singletons.

The chain uses TRBV5-6 and TRBJ2-7; maybe TRBD2 (5 bases). The sample taken for sequencing was peripheral blood. This clonotype was obtained from a woman in her 30s with COVID-19, enrolled during active disease. This CDR3 reads CASSRPGYEQYV. DNA of the CDR3: TGTGCCAGCAGTAGACCGGGATACGAGCAGTACGTC.